This T cell receptor beta chain appears in the sequencing data of a study of CD4+ T cells in melanoma. Study-level points and caveats: In melanoma, neoantigen-specific CD4+ T cells reportedly differed in differentiation state. CD8+ T cell, macrophage and B cell function reportedly correlated with neoantigen-specific CD4+ T cells.

About this clone: Its matching antigen is unknown.

Profiling relied on immunoSEQ multiplex PCR, and the TCRdb table lists in-frame clones only, not all of them. The sample includes under 11,000 clones, under 65% seen only once; the top ten take approximately 13%. The CDR3 has 13 residues. The trim removed 6 bases at V and 5 bases at J, leaving 6 bases unmatched. Germline V gene lookup returns CDR1 MNHEY and CDR2 SVGAGI. The gene calls are TRBV6-5 and TRBJ1-2; the match to TRBD1 covers 7 bases. The sample was cells from a culture (not recorded whether cultured in vitro). The source of this sequence is a human donor with melanoma. CDR3 protein: CASRTGFPYGYTF. The CDR3 coding sequence is TGTGCCAGCAGGACAGGGTTCCCGTATGGCTACACCTTC.